A single sample gave rise to the 21 T cell receptor beta chains below, sequenced in a study of blood T cell repertoires in COVID-19 (dated by TCRdb to 2019 to 2021). Libraries were made using the immunoSEQ multiplex PCR assay. In its TCRdb copy, this immuneACCESS table keeps in-frame sequences only and misses some clones. Where compared with another copy, unresolved V genes explain less than half of these, and the others have no known cause. The sample has 100,000 to 140,000 clones on record, roughly 84% of them singletons. More than 4% of the sample is in the top ten clones. The sequenced sample consisted of peripheral blood. These receptors were obtained from a human donor in a cohort sampled during active COVID-19.

The chain combines TRBV27 with TRBJ2-1; D is unclear. This CDR3 region has 16 residues. Germline V gene lookup returns CDR1 MNHEY and CDR2 SMNVEV (reference sequence). V dropped 4 bases and J dropped 0 bases, with 13 bases sitting between them. CDR3 amino acids: CASSSPLVSSYNEQFF. CDR3 in DNA: TGTGCCAGCAGTTCGCCCCTAGTGAGCTCCTACAATGAGCAGTTCTTC.

A few counts support this clone. The chain is built from TRBV6-1 and TRBJ1-1, with 8 bases matching TRBD1. Germline V gene sequence: CDR1 MNHNS, CDR2 SASEGT. V was clipped by 4 bases and J by 1 base; unmatched bases: 8. The CDR3 extends over 16 amino acids. The CDR3 DNA sequence: TGTGCCAGCAGTGCCCCGGGACAGGCCAAGAACACTGAAGCTTTCTTT. This gives the protein CASSAPGQAKNTEAFF.

The chain combines TRBV30 with TRBJ1-5; D is unclear. In germline, CDR1 is GTSNPN, CDR2 SVGIG (reference sequence). The CDR3 length is 13 residues. V lost 0 bases, J lost 7 bases, and 10 bases lay in between. The CDR3 is CAWSVAGMQPQHF. The CDR3 DNA reads TGTGCCTGGAGTGTAGCGGGGATGCAGCCCCAGCATTTT.

The V and J genes are TRBV27 and TRBJ1-4; 7 bases map to TRBD1. The CDR3 length is 16 residues. V was pared by 7 bases and J by 0 bases, with 8 bases of the junction left unmatched. The V gene's germline CDR1 is MNHEY and CDR2 SMNVEV (reference sequence). CDR3 sequence reads: CASTSGGPATNEKLFF. In DNA, the CDR3 is TGTGCCAGCACATCAGGGGGTCCTGCAACTAATGAAAAACTGTTTTTT.

V and J are TRBV28 and TRBJ2-7; 7 bases line up with TRBD1. V shed 4 bases, J shed 4 bases, and the junction held 4 bases outside the gene matches. CDR3 length equals 13 residues. CDR1 is MDHEN, CDR2 SYDVKM, per germline. CDR3 coding DNA: TGTGCCAGCAGTTGGACAGGTGGGTACGAGCAGTACTTC. Residues: CASSWTGGYEQYF.

The rearrangement joins TRBV6-2 or TRBV6-3 to TRBJ2-7; D gene unclear. Trimming removed 7 bases from V and 2 bases from J, with 18 bases in between. The CDR3 has 15 residues. Germline assignment: CDR1 MNHEY and CDR2 SVGEGT. Here the CDR3 DNA reads TGTGCCAGCATCCCCGAGGCAGTGAGACCCTACGAGCAGTACTTC. This gives the protein CASIPEAVRPYEQYF.

In its sample, this clone was seen a few times. The chain links TRBV19 to TRBJ2-2, with D possibly TRBD1 on 5 matching bases. CDR1 and CDR2 (germline): LNHDA, SQIVND (reference sequence). This CDR3 has 14 residues. V lost 7 bases and J lost 4, with 13 bases in between. The CDR3: CASKQGWGTGELFF. The CDR3 region has the DNA TGTGCCAGTAAGCAGGGCTGGGGCACCGGGGAGCTGTTTTTT.

The chain combines TRBV6-6 with TRBJ1-2; D may be TRBD1 (5 bases). CDR1 MNHNY and CDR2 SVGAGI come from the germline V gene (reference sequence). Trimming pared 3 bases from V and 5 bases from J, leaving 13 bases between. The CDR3 length is 14 residues. The DNA for the CDR3 is TGTGCCAGCAGTTATGGGCCGGAGGGGTATGGCTACACCTTC. It translates to CASSYGPEGYGYTF.

The chain combines TRBV7-9 with TRBJ1-5, with TRBD1 identical over 7 bases. The V gene's germline CDR1 is SEHNR and CDR2 FQNEAQ (reference sequence). V shed 1 base and J 2 bases; nucleotides not matched to a gene: 5. This CDR3 contains 16 residues. CDR3 DNA: TGTGCCAGCAGCTTAGGGGACAGCTGGGGCAATCAGCCCCAGCATTTT. Translated, it gives CASSLGDSWGNQPQHF.

The chain couples TRBV18 to TRBJ2-1, with 8 bases matching TRBD1. J was trimmed by 0 bases and V by 3 bases; bases with no gene match: 4. This CDR3 spans 16 amino acids. CDR1 is KGHSH, CDR2 LQKENI, per germline. As DNA, the CDR3 is TGTGCCAGCTCACCGGACAGGGTGGTCTCCTACAATGAGCAGTTCTTC. Protein sequence: CASSPDRVVSYNEQFF.

The rearrangement links TRBV29-1 to TRBJ1-5; TRBD1 aligns across 7 bases. This CDR3 is 15 amino acids long. The ends lost 1 base at V and 6 bases at J; junction bases unmatched: 9. CDR1 and CDR2 from the germline V gene are SQVTM and ANQGSEA. CDR3 loop: CSVEVVDRVLQPQHF. The DNA of the CDR3 is TGCAGCGTTGAAGTGGTTGACAGGGTCCTTCAGCCCCAGCATTTT.

This chain joins TRBV27 and TRBJ1-1, with D tentatively TRBD1 (6 bases). The CDR3 is 12 amino acids. Germline CDR1 reads MNHEY; CDR2 reads SMNVEV (reference sequence). V was clipped by 8 bases and J by 8 bases, with 15 bases between them. Written as DNA, the CDR3 is TGTGCCAGCGGATTTATAACAGGGGAAGCTTTCTTT. This translates into CASGFITGEAFF.

CDR3 in DNA: TGTGCCAGCTCACCACGACAGTCCCAAGAGACCCAGTACTTC. It encodes CASSPRQSQETQYF. The chain carries TRBV18 and TRBJ2-5; D is possibly TRBD1 (5 bases). Trimming shortened V by 1 base and J by 1 base, and 7 bases separated the two germline ends. Germline V gene lookup returns CDR1 KGHSH and CDR2 LQKENI. The CDR3 consists of 14 residues.

V is TRBV5-4 and J is TRBJ2-5; TRBD2 matches 11 bases. The CDR3 extends over 15 amino acids. With V trimmed by 3 bases and J by 4 bases, 5 bases remained unmatched. Germline-derived CDR1 and CDR2 are SGHNT and YYREEE (reference sequence). CDR3 DNA: TGTGCCAGCAGCTACCTAGCGGGAGGTACAGAGACCCAGTACTTC. It specifies CASSYLAGGTETQYF.

The genes are TRBV7-6 and TRBJ2-7; D is possibly TRBD1 (6 bases). The CDR3 runs to 16 residues. Looked up from germline, CDR1 is SGHVS and CDR2 is FNYEAQ. The V end lost 3 bases, the J end lost 7 bases, and 22 bases lay between the germline ends. CDR3 sequence (DNA): TGTGCCAGCAGCTTGGGACCGGGACAACAAACGGGAGAGCAGTACTTC. Translation: CASSLGPGQQTGEQYF.

This chain joins TRBV28 and TRBJ1-6; no definite D call. The germline gives CDR1 MDHEN, CDR2 SYDVKM. The V end lost 6 bases, the J end lost 6 bases, and 18 bases lay between the germline ends. The CDR3 covers 16 residues. The CDR3 bases are TGTGCCAGCAGCCTACCCGTTTCTCCGGGTAATTCACCCCTCCACTTT. Encoded protein: CASSLPVSPGNSPLHF.

V is TRBV19 and J is TRBJ2-3, with 7 bases aligning to TRBD1. This CDR3 region has 15 residues. Germline V gives CDR1 LNHDA, CDR2 SQIVND (reference sequence). Germline trimming cut 1 base from V and 3 bases from J; bases unmatched to any gene: 4. The CDR3: CASSIGKGATDTQYF. CDR3 DNA: TGTGCCAGTAGTATAGGGAAGGGGGCAACAGATACGCAGTATTTT.

This clone was recorded a few times. The chain employs TRBV19 and TRBJ2-7, with 8 bases matching TRBD1. Trimming took 3 bases from V and 3 from J; bases not matched to a gene: 4. Germline V gives CDR1 LNHDA, CDR2 SQIVND (reference sequence). The CDR3 is 14 residues long. CDR3 sequence: CASSIFGQGYEQYF. Here the CDR3 DNA reads TGTGCCAGTAGTATTTTTGGACAGGGCTACGAGCAGTACTTC.

This rearrangement joins TRBV12-3 or TRBV12-4 to TRBJ1-5, with no clear D. V gave up 1 base and J gave up 7 bases, with 5 bases separating them. The CDR3 has 12 amino acids. As DNA, the CDR3 is TGTGCCAGCAGTTTAGGTATACAGCCCCAGCATTTT. This encodes CASSLGIQPQHF.

The genes are TRBV27 and TRBJ1-6; D unresolved. CDR1 and CDR2 (germline): MNHEY, SMNVEV (reference sequence). V gave up 11 bases and J gave up 13 bases, with 18 bases separating them. The CDR3 is 12 residues long. This CDR3 reads CAQIPEAAPLHF. CDR3 DNA: TGTGCCCAAATCCCTGAGGCGGCGCCCCTCCACTTT.

The chain joins TRBV11-2 to TRBJ1-1; D ambiguous. This CDR3 has 14 residues. In germline, CDR1 is SGHAT, CDR2 FQNNGV. V lost 4 bases, J lost 2 bases, and 11 bases lay in between. The CDR3 nucleotides read TGTGCCAGCAGCTCAAGCCCAGGCAACACTGAAGCTTTCTTT. This gives the protein CASSSSPGNTEAFF.